One sample yielded the 30 T cell receptor beta chains listed below, sequenced in a study of blood T cell repertoires in COVID-19. Some clones are missing from TCRdb's copy, which holds only in-frame ones; the method was immunoSEQ multiplex PCR. This table holds more than 150,000 clones, 85% to 90% found once. Sequenced input: peripheral blood. The receptors here all came from a man aged 60 to 75 with COVID-19, enrolled during active disease.

This clone was picked up one time. This chain connects TRBV16 to TRBJ1-4, with a weak D call TRBD1 (6 bases). V gave up 4 bases and J gave up 7 bases, with 16 bases separating them. Germline V gene lookup returns CDR1 KGHSY and CDR2 FQNENV. This CDR3 is 15 amino acids long. CDR3: CASSPNRVRGEKLFF. DNA of the CDR3: TGTGCCAGCAGCCCAAACAGGGTAAGAGGTGAAAAACTGTTTTTT.

CDR3 sequence: CASSPPQRGKQFF. The CDR3 DNA is TGTGCCAGCAGTCCCCCCCAGCGGGGGAAGCAGTTCTTC. This chain connects TRBV6-5 to TRBJ2-1; 8 nucleotides agree with TRBD2. This CDR3 has 13 amino acids. CDR1 and CDR2 (germline): MNHEY, SVGAGI. Germline trimming cut 5 bases from V and 11 bases from J; bases unmatched to any gene: 8.

The rearrangement joins TRBV6-5 to TRBJ1-1, with TRBD1 identical over 7 bases. This CDR3 is 15 amino acids long. Germline V lookup: CDR1 MNHEY, CDR2 SVGAGI. V dropped 5 bases and J dropped 1; count of bases not matched to a gene: 7. DNA of the CDR3: TGTGCCAGCAGTCTAGCCCGGGACAGGAACACTGAAGCTTTCTTT. It translates to CASSLARDRNTEAFF.

This CDR3 reads CASSHGQLQGRSPLHF. CDR3 nucleotide sequence: TGCGCCAGCAGCCATGGACAGCTACAAGGCCGGTCACCCCTCCACTTT. The V and J genes are TRBV4-3 and TRBJ1-6; a possible D gene is TRBD1 (6 bases). The V gene lost 3 bases and the J gene lost 10 bases, with 19 bases spanning the gap. This CDR3 is 16 amino acids long. CDR1 and CDR2 from the germline V gene are LGHNA and YSLEER.

The chain links TRBV29-1 to TRBJ1-1; the D gene is possibly TRBD1 (5 bases). Germline assignment: CDR1 SQVTM and CDR2 ANQGSEA. CDR3 length: 15 residues. V was clipped by 4 bases and J by 0 bases, with 15 bases between them. CDR3 sequence: CSVGLGGGMNTEAFF. The CDR3 bases are TGCAGCGTTGGTCTGGGGGGAGGGATGAACACTGAAGCTTTCTTT.

This sequence joins TRBV28 and TRBJ2-7, with TRBD1 matching over 9 bases. V trimming: 7 bases; J trimming: 3 bases; junction bases outside the gene matches: 10. This CDR3 comprises 15 residues. Germline V gene sequence: CDR1 MDHEN, CDR2 SYDVKM. CDR3: CASNTPGTGNYEQYF. CDR3 nucleotide sequence: TGTGCCAGCAATACCCCCGGGACAGGGAACTACGAGCAGTACTTC.

This clone has a handful of counts. V is TRBV7-2 and J is TRBJ1-2, with 7 bases lining up with TRBD1. The CDR3 is made up of 16 amino acids. Germline values: CDR1 SGHTA, CDR2 FQGNSA. The V and J ends lost 5 bases and 2 bases, in that order; junction bases with no gene match: 11. CDR3 sequence: CASSPMATGKNYGYTF. In DNA, the CDR3 is TGTGCCAGCAGCCCCATGGCGACAGGGAAGAACTATGGCTACACCTTC.

The rearrangement joins TRBV7-2 to TRBJ1-5; possibly TRBD1 for D (5 bases). Germline V gives CDR1 SGHTA, CDR2 FQGNSA. The CDR3 extends over 15 amino acids. V gave up 5 bases and J gave up 5 bases, with 16 bases separating them. The CDR3 nucleotides are TGTGCCAGCAGCCGTTCCGGGACTCCCTATCAGCCCCAGCATTTT. Translation gives CASSRSGTPYQPQHF.

The genes are TRBV11-2 and TRBJ2-2; 8 positions agree with TRBD1. Germline V gene data show CDR1 as SGHAT and CDR2 as FQNNGV. This CDR3 is built from 17 residues. V shed 5 bases, J shed 3 bases, and the junction held 11 bases outside the gene matches. The CDR3 DNA reads as TGTGCCAGCAGCCCATCCTCAGGGGGCCCCTACACCGGGGAGCTGTTTTTT. Protein: CASSPSSGGPYTGELFF. The whole variable domain, remainder taken from reference TRBV11-2 and TRBJ2-2, is EAGVAQSPRYKIIEKRQSVAFWCNPISGHATLYWYQQILGQGPKLLIQFQNNGVVDDSQLPKDRFSAERLKGVDSTLKIQPAKLEDSAVYLCASSPSSGGPYTGELFFGEGSRLTVL.

The chain employs TRBV27 and TRBJ1-1; D may be TRBD1 (5 bases). This CDR3 comprises 13 residues. CDR1 is MNHEY and CDR2 is SMNVEV in the germline V gene (reference sequence). The V end was cut by 3 bases, the J end by 7 bases, with 12 bases between. The CDR3 DNA sequence: TGTGCCAGCAGTTTTTGGCAGGGAGGTGAAGCTTTCTTT. This sequence encodes CASSFWQGGEAFF.

The V and J genes are TRBV24-1 and TRBJ1-1, with 9 bases fitting TRBD1. CDR3 length: 15 amino acids. Germline V gene lookup returns CDR1 KGHDR and CDR2 SFDVKD. Trimming at V came to 5 bases and at J to 3 bases, leaving 6 bases not matched to a gene. The CDR3 DNA follows: TGTGCCACCAGTGGTCTACAGGGGGCCGACACTGAAGCTTTCTTT. Translated, it gives CATSGLQGADTEAFF.

This rearrangement joins TRBV2 to TRBJ1-4; 7 nucleotides align to TRBD1. The CDR3 has 15 amino acids. Germline loops: CDR1 SNHLY, CDR2 FYNNEI. V was pared by 3 bases and J by 0 bases, with 1 base of the junction left unmatched. The CDR3 coding sequence is TGTGCCAGCAGTGACAGGGGGTCAACTAATGAAAAACTGTTTTTT. Translation: CASSDRGSTNEKLFF. The complete variable domain, with remaining parts taken from reference TRBV2 and TRBJ1-4, reads EPEVTQTPSHQVTQMGQEVILRCVPISNHLYFYWYRQILGQKVEFLVSFYNNEISEKSEIFDDQFSVERPDGSNFTLKIRSTKLEDSAMYFCASSDRGSTNEKLFFGSGTQLSVL.

This clone has only one observation. The chain has TRBV7-2 and TRBJ1-2; no firm D call. Germline assignment: CDR1 SGHTA and CDR2 FQGNSA. This CDR3 contains 13 residues. V was pared by 5 bases and J by 4 bases, with 11 bases between. The CDR3 here is CASSNLISYGYTF. The CDR3 DNA reads as TGTGCCAGCAGCAACTTAATAAGCTATGGCTACACCTTC.

The table lists this clone with a few counts. This chain joins TRBV6-2 or TRBV6-3 and TRBJ2-7, with TRBD1 identical over 7 bases. The CDR3 loop spans 13 amino acids. Trimming removed 5 bases from V and 6 bases from J; junction bases left unmatched: 7. Germline V gives CDR1 MNHEY, CDR2 SVGEGT. The CDR3 DNA reads TGTGCCAGCAGTCAACAGGGGCTCTTCGAGCAGTACTTC. Encoded protein: CASSQQGLFEQYF.

Remarks on this clone: Other DNA sequences in the sample encode the same CDR3. The rearrangement joins TRBV12-3 or TRBV12-4 to TRBJ2-7; D call uncertain. Between the trimmed V and J ends, which lost 1 base and 0 bases, there was a span of 4 bases. This CDR3 spans 13 amino acids. Written as DNA, the CDR3 is TGTGCCAGCAGTTTAGGAGGCTCCTACGAGCAGTACTTC. Its protein is CASSLGGSYEQYF.

J is TRBJ1-3 and V is TRBV7-2, with 7 bases lining up with TRBD1. This CDR3 region has 15 residues. The V and J ends lost 5 bases and 4 bases, in that order; junction bases with no gene match: 8. Germline-derived CDR1 and CDR2 are SGHTA and FQGNSA. This CDR3 reads CASSTETGRGNTIYF. The CDR3 DNA reads as TGTGCCAGCAGCACCGAGACAGGGAGGGGAAACACCATATATTTT.

This chain joins TRBV12-3 or TRBV12-4 and TRBJ2-7, with D maybe TRBD2 (6 bases). The V end was cut by 7 bases, the J end by 2 bases, with 9 bases between. The CDR3 runs to 12 residues. The CDR3 DNA reads TGTGCCAGCACACGCGGGACCTACGAGCAGTACTTC. Translated: CASTRGTYEQYF.

The rearrangement uses TRBV5-4 and TRBJ2-1; D unresolved. V gave up 0 bases and J gave up 12 bases, with 13 bases separating them. Germline assignment: CDR1 SGHNT and CDR2 YYREEE (reference sequence). The CDR3 consists of 13 residues. CDR3 sequence: CASSLGSVVRQFF. Here the CDR3 DNA reads TGTGCCAGCAGCTTGGGAAGCGTCGTACGGCAGTTCTTC.

The chain combines TRBV7-2 with TRBJ2-1, with 9 bases aligning to TRBD2. The CDR3 sequence is 15 residues long. V shed 3 bases, J shed 9 bases, and the junction held 9 bases outside the gene matches. The germline CDR1 and CDR2 sequences are SGHTA and FQGNSA. The CDR3 nucleotides are TGTGCCAGCAGCTTTGGGGCTAGCGGGACTAGTGAGCAGTTCTTC. This encodes CASSFGASGTSEQFF.

The V and J genes are TRBV5-8 and TRBJ2-3; possibly TRBD1 for D (7 bases). Between the trimmed V and J ends, which lost 4 bases and 0 bases, there was a span of 18 bases. The germline V gene encodes CDR1 SGHTS and CDR2 YDEGEE. The CDR3 is 17 amino acids. The CDR3 DNA is TGTGCCAGCAGCGACCGGAGGGGACAGCTGAGCACAGATACGCAGTATTTT. This gives the protein CASSDRRGQLSTDTQYF.

This clone has only one observation. The chain recombines TRBV5-1 with TRBJ1-2, with D possibly being TRBD1 (5 bases). Germline values: CDR1 SGHRS, CDR2 YFSETQ. Trimming cost V 0 bases and J 4 bases, with 13 bases left between them. There are 15 residues in the CDR3. CDR3 coding DNA: TGCGCCAGCAGCTTGGTGCAGGGCGTTGTCTATGGCTACACCTTC. Its protein product is CASSLVQGVVYGYTF.

The chain has TRBV29-1 and TRBJ2-3; TRBD2 aligns across 8 bases. The CDR3 has 15 amino acids. Germline trimming cut 7 bases from V and 1 base from J; bases unmatched to any gene: 10. The V gene's germline CDR1 is SQVTM and CDR2 ANQGSEA. Here the CDR3 reads CSAFGRGGGTDTQYF. The DNA for the CDR3 is TGCAGCGCCTTCGGTCGGGGGGGAGGCACAGATACGCAGTATTTT.

V gene TRBV6-2 or TRBV6-3 combines with J gene TRBJ1-5, with TRBD1 matching 7 bases. CDR1 is MNHEY and CDR2 is SVGEGT in the germline V gene. This CDR3 is 17 amino acids long. The junction had 10 bases not matched to a gene; V was cut back by 5 bases and J by 0 bases. As DNA, the CDR3 is TGTGCCAGCAGTCAGCGACAGGGCCGTTATAGCAATCAGCCCCAGCATTTT. Translation: CASSQRQGRYSNQPQHF.

The chain joins TRBV25-1 to TRBJ1-2; TRBD1 matches 9 bases. The germline V gene has CDR1 MGHDK and CDR2 SYGVNS. The CDR3 contains 15 residues. Unmatched junction bases numbered 9, after V lost 5 bases and J lost 5 bases. In nucleotides, the CDR3 is TGTGCCAGCAGTTCGTACGAACAGGGGGCTTATGGCTACACCTTC. Protein: CASSSYEQGAYGYTF.

This chain uses TRBV15 with TRBJ1-2; D remains unclear. The V end lost 5 bases, the J end lost 3 bases, and 19 bases lay between the germline ends. Germline CDR1 LNHNV, CDR2 YYDKDF (reference sequence). The CDR3 totals 16 residues. The CDR3 DNA sequence: TGTGCCACCAGCGCAGGATCGGGAATAATCGACTATGGCTACACCTTC. This encodes CATSAGSGIIDYGYTF. The full variable domain, its missing parts supplied by reference TRBV15 and TRBJ1-2, is DAMVIQNPRYQVTQFGKPVTLSCSQTLNHNVMYWYQQKSSQAPKLLFHYYDKDFNNEADTPDNFQSRRPNTSFCFLDIRSPGLGDTAMYLCATSAGSGIIDYGYTFGSGTRLTVV.

J is TRBJ1-2 and V is TRBV7-9; TRBD1 aligns across 7 bases. From germline, CDR1 is SEHNR and CDR2 FQNEAQ (reference sequence). J gave up 5 bases and V 1 base, and 10 bases lay outside the gene matches. This CDR3 is 16 amino acids long. The CDR3 here is CASSLGAGDSTYGYTF. CDR3 in DNA: TGTGCCAGCAGCTTAGGAGCAGGGGACAGCACTTATGGCTACACCTTC.

The chain combines TRBV6-2 or TRBV6-3 with TRBJ1-1; unclear D gene. The CDR3 sequence is 14 residues long. Per germline, CDR1 MNHEY and CDR2 SVGEGT. V dropped 2 bases and J dropped 1 base, with 8 bases sitting between them. CDR3 sequence reads: CASSYNGGNTEAFF. In nucleotides, the CDR3 is TGTGCCAGCAGTTACAACGGCGGGAACACTGAAGCTTTCTTT.

The chain has TRBV4-2 and TRBJ2-3; tentatively, D is TRBD2 (6 bases). Trimming took 6 bases from V and 1 from J, leaving 14 bases between them. Germline V lookup: CDR1 LGHNA, CDR2 YNFKEQ. This CDR3 region has 15 residues. CDR3 coding DNA: TGTGCCAGCAGGCCCGGGGGAGGTGGCACAGATACGCAGTATTTT. Residues: CASRPGGGGTDTQYF.

CDR3 protein: CASSLSFIEGSGGYTF. The CDR3 DNA sequence: TGTGCCAGCAGTTTATCGTTTATCGAGGGATCGGGTGGCTACACCTTC. The chain couples TRBV27 to TRBJ1-2; no clear D. V gave up 0 bases and J gave up 7 bases, with 18 bases separating them. Germline CDR1 and CDR2: MNHEY and SMNVEV (reference sequence). There are 16 residues in the CDR3.

The V and J genes are TRBV7-3 and TRBJ2-7; D remains ambiguous. The CDR3 is 13 residues long. CDR1 is SGHTA and CDR2 is FQGTGA in the germline V gene. Trimming stripped 3 bases from V and 4 bases from J, with 10 bases between. In nucleotides, the CDR3 is TGTGCCAGCAGCTTGAGCGAGGCGTACGAGCAGTACTTC. Translated: CASSLSEAYEQYF. The full variable domain, completed using reference TRBV7-3 and TRBJ2-7, is GAGVSQTPSNKVTEKGKYVELRCDPISGHTALYWYRQSLGQGPEFLIYFQGTGAADDSGLPNDRFFAVRPEGSVSTLKIQRTERGDSAVYLCASSLSEAYEQYFGPGTRLTVT.